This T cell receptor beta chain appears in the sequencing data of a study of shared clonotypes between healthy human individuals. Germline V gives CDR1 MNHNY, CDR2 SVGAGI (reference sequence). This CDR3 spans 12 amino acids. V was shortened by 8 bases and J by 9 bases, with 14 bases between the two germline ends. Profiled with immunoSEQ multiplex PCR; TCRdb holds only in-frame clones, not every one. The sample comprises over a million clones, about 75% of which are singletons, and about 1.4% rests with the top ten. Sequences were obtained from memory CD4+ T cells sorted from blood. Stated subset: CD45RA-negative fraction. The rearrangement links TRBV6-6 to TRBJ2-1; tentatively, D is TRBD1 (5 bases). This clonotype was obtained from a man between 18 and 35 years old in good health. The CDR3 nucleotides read TGTGCCAGCTTTGGGGATCAGGGTGAGCAGTTCTTC. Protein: CASFGDQGEQFF.